These 21 T cell receptor beta chains share one sample of origin, sequenced in a study of cytomegalovirus exposure and HLA in healthy donors (dated by TCRdb to 2017 to 2019). The library was obtained by the immunoSEQ multiplex PCR assay. A mixture of 60 forward primers for TCR Vbeta segments and 13 reverse primers for TCR Jbeta segments was used in the multiplex PCR. TCRdb retrieved this table from immuneACCESS and kept in-frame rearrangements only. Not all clones are present; in checked studies, unresolved V genes account for under half, and no reason is known for the remainder. The sample profile shows approximately 86,000 clones; roughly 85% of them were found once. The top ten hold 6.5% to 9% of the sample. The sequenced sample was PBMCs. The receptor source for this set is a middle-aged man in good health and CMV-seropositive.

The chain employs TRBV11-3 and TRBJ2-3; 10 bases line up with TRBD2. Germline V lookup: CDR1 SGHNT, CDR2 YENEEA. V shed 6 bases, J shed 1 base, and the junction held 7 bases outside the gene matches. CDR3 length equals 16 residues. The CDR3 sequence is CASRQREGVGTDTQYF. CDR3 DNA sequence: TGTGCCAGCAGGCAGCGGGAGGGAGTGGGCACAGATACGCAGTATTTT.

The rearrangement links TRBV11-3 to TRBJ2-3; TRBD1 matches 10 bases. The CDR3 consists of 15 residues. From germline, CDR1 is SGHNT and CDR2 YENEEA. V dropped 5 bases and J dropped 5; count of bases not matched to a gene: 7. The CDR3 nucleotides are TGTGCCAGCAGCACCGGACAGGGGGTCCTAGATACGCAGTATTTT. Its protein product is CASSTGQGVLDTQYF. Looking up the rest from reference TRBV11-3 and TRBJ2-3 gives the full variable domain: EAGVVQSPRYKIIEKKQPVAFWCNPISGHNTLYWYLQNLGQGPELLIRYENEEAVDDSQLPKDRFSAERLKGVDSTLKIQPAELGDSAVYLCASSTGQGVLDTQYFGPGTRLTVL.

The count of this clone is one. V and J are TRBV27 and TRBJ1-4, with D uncertain. Germline CDR1 MNHEY, CDR2 SMNVEV (reference sequence). This CDR3 has 13 residues. With 6 bases removed from V and 4 bases from J, the gap between germline ends came to 9 bases. The CDR3 loop is CASRGTINEKLFF. The CDR3 DNA follows: TGTGCCAGCAGGGGTACTATTAATGAAAAACTGTTTTTT. Full variable domain (outside the CDR3, taken from reference TRBV27 and TRBJ1-4): EAQVTQNPRYLITVTGKKLTVTCSQNMNHEYMSWYRQDPGLGLRQIYYSMNVEVTDKGDVPEGYKVSRKEKRNFPLILESPSPNQTSLYFCASRGTINEKLFFGSGTQLSVL.

V usage is TRBV7-9 and J usage is TRBJ1-1; TRBD1 is a possible D gene (6 bases). V was clipped by 5 bases and J by 3 bases, with 19 bases between them. Germline CDR1 reads SEHNR; CDR2 reads FQNEAQ (reference sequence). This CDR3 contains 16 residues. The CDR3 sequence is CASSLGEGRQDTEAFF. The CDR3 DNA sequence: TGTGCCAGCAGCCTAGGAGAGGGGAGACAGGACACTGAAGCTTTCTTT.

V and J are TRBV5-4 and TRBJ2-3; 12 bases line up with TRBD2. V was pared by 0 bases and J by 3 bases, with 2 bases of the junction left unmatched. This CDR3 is built from 16 residues. Germline values: CDR1 SGHNT, CDR2 YYREEE (reference sequence). For the CDR3, the DNA is TGTGCCAGCAGCTTGGCACTAGCGGGGGGAACAGATACGCAGTATTTT. It is translated as CASSLALAGGTDTQYF.

The V call is TRBV2, the J call TRBJ2-5; the D gene is possibly TRBD2 (6 bases). The assigned J gene may be wrong: the sequence end matches TRBJ2-7 better. In germline, CDR1 is SNHLY, CDR2 FYNNEI. This CDR3 comprises 13 residues. CDR3 amino acids: CASRSSGSYEQYF. In DNA form, the CDR3 reads TGTGCCAGCAGGAGTAGCGGATCCTACGAGCAGTACTTC.

This rearrangement joins TRBV4-2 to TRBJ2-5, with a possible D match to TRBD2 (5 bases). Germline V gives CDR1 LGHNA, CDR2 YNFKEQ. The CDR3 runs 15 residues. The V end lost 0 bases, the J end lost 1 base, and 9 bases lay between the germline ends. The CDR3 sequence: CASSQDRGSQETQYF. CDR3 in DNA: TGTGCCAGCAGCCAAGATCGAGGGAGCCAAGAGACCCAGTACTTC.

The CDR3 reads CASSLGGAGEQYF. CDR3 coding DNA: TGTGCCAGCAGTTTAGGGGGGGCGGGGGAGCAGTACTTC. The chain links TRBV27 to TRBJ2-7, with a possible D match to TRBD2 (7 bases). V dropped 2 bases and J dropped 7 bases, with 12 bases sitting between them. The germline CDR1 and CDR2 sequences are MNHEY and SMNVEV (reference sequence). The CDR3 is made up of 13 amino acids.

J is TRBJ1-2 and V is TRBV7-2, with 9 bases identical to TRBD1. Germline V gives CDR1 SGHTA, CDR2 FQGNSA. V lost 6 bases to trimming and J lost 11 bases; unmatched junction nucleotides: 7. This CDR3 spans 12 amino acids. The CDR3 sequence: CASRPGQGRYTF. In DNA form, the CDR3 reads TGTGCCAGCAGGCCGGGACAGGGCCGATACACCTTC.

A single count supports this clone. The chain joins TRBV5-1 to TRBJ2-7, with D perhaps TRBD1 (5 bases). CDR3 length: 14 amino acids. V was cut by 2 bases and J by 3 bases, with 12 bases left in between. CDR1 SGHRS and CDR2 YFSETQ come from the germline V gene. CDR3 loop: CASSFDSIVYEQYF. The CDR3 region has the DNA TGCGCCAGCAGCTTTGACAGTATCGTCTACGAGCAGTACTTC.

This clone has more than one count but fewer than ten. This rearrangement joins TRBV7-9 to TRBJ1-1; maybe TRBD1 (5 bases). Germline V gene data show CDR1 as SEHNR and CDR2 as FQNEAQ (reference sequence). This CDR3 comprises 15 residues. Trimming stripped 0 bases from V and 1 base from J, with 9 bases between. In DNA form, the CDR3 reads TGTGCCAGCAGCTTAGCGGGGGGTGGGAACACTGAAGCTTTCTTT. This sequence encodes CASSLAGGGNTEAFF.

J is TRBJ1-1 and V is TRBV11-2, with D possibly being TRBD1 (6 bases). The ends were cut back, 1 base at V and 1 base at J, with 16 bases in the middle. CDR1 and CDR2 from the germline V gene are SGHAT and FQNNGV. This CDR3 comprises 17 residues. CDR3 residues: CASSLALDRLKNTEAFF. In DNA form, the CDR3 reads TGTGCCAGCAGCTTAGCCTTGGACAGATTAAAGAACACTGAAGCTTTCTTT.

CDR3 sequence reads: CASSFQGGSGNTIYF. The CDR3 nucleotides read TGTGCCAGCAGCTTTCAGGGAGGGTCTGGAAACACCATATATTTT. V usage is TRBV7-9 and J usage is TRBJ1-3; a possible D gene is TRBD1 (5 bases). The CDR3 extends over 15 amino acids. CDR1 is SEHNR and CDR2 is FQNEAQ in the germline V gene (reference sequence). Trimming left V 3 bases short and J 1 base short, with 10 bases between.

The chain carries TRBV4-2 and TRBJ1-2; D ambiguous. The germline V gene has CDR1 LGHNA and CDR2 YNFKEQ. The CDR3 length is 12 residues. Trimming cost V 0 bases and J 10 bases, with 9 bases left between them. The CDR3 loop reads CASSQDRASYTF. In DNA, the CDR3 is TGTGCCAGCAGCCAAGATCGAGCGTCCTACACCTTC.

J is TRBJ1-2 and V is TRBV6-1; D unclear. Germline lookup yields CDR1 MNHNS and CDR2 SASEGT. This CDR3 spans 11 amino acids. The ends were cut back, 10 bases at V and 4 bases at J, with 10 bases in the middle. The CDR3 nucleotides read TGTGCCACTGCCCGGGGCTATGGCTACACCTTC. It translates to CATARGYGYTF.

The V and J genes are TRBV9 and TRBJ1-4, with 7 bases matching TRBD1. CDR1 and CDR2 (germline): SGDLS, YYNGEE. The CDR3 runs to 16 residues. V dropped 3 bases and J dropped 5; count of bases not matched to a gene: 10. This chain's CDR3 is CASSEGVGQINEKLFF. The CDR3, as DNA: TGTGCCAGCAGCGAGGGAGTGGGACAGATAAATGAAAAACTGTTTTTT.

As concerns this clone: Germline is not matched at one junction end, which may reflect a read error. As DNA, the CDR3 is TGTGCCGGCAGTGCACAGGCTTTCTATGGCTACACCTTC. Its protein product is CAGSAQAFYGYTF. V is TRBV6-1 and J is TRBJ1-2; D might be TRBD1 (5 bases). Per germline, CDR1 MNHNS and CDR2 SASEGT. The CDR3 sequence is 13 residues long.

The chain couples TRBV25-1 to TRBJ1-2; weak D call: TRBD1 (6 bases). Trimming shortened V by 1 base and J by 8 bases, and 17 bases separated the two germline ends. The CDR3 extends over 15 amino acids. The germline CDR1 and CDR2 sequences are MGHDK and SYGVNS. This CDR3 reads CASSEFRGKEAGYTF. DNA of the CDR3: TGTGCCAGCAGTGAATTCAGGGGCAAGGAGGCCGGCTACACCTTC.

This rearrangement joins TRBV11-2 to TRBJ2-3, with 9 bases identical to TRBD2. Trimming at V came to 1 base and at J to 3 bases, leaving 8 bases not matched to a gene. Germline lookup yields CDR1 SGHAT and CDR2 FQNNGV. The CDR3 runs to 17 residues. CDR3 loop: CASSLVGAGGLTDTQYF. The CDR3, as DNA: TGTGCCAGCAGCTTAGTTGGTGCGGGAGGGCTAACAGATACGCAGTATTTT.

This clone has just one count. V gene TRBV2 combines with J gene TRBJ1-1; maybe TRBD1 (5 bases). From germline, CDR1 is SNHLY and CDR2 FYNNEI. V lost 5 bases and J 5 bases, leaving 9 bases between the germline ends. The CDR3 spans 12 residues. CDR3 coding DNA: TGTGCCAGCAGTCTCGCAGGGACTGAAGCTTTCTTT. Translation: CASSLAGTEAFF.

This sequence joins TRBV4-1 and TRBJ1-4; 10 nucleotides align to TRBD1. Germline lookup yields CDR1 MGHRA and CDR2 YSYEKL. The trim removed 5 bases at V and 0 bases at J, leaving 12 bases unmatched. The length of the CDR3 is 19 residues. The CDR3 here is CASSNRDRGELATNEKLFF. For the CDR3, the DNA is TGCGCCAGCAGCAATCGGGACAGGGGAGAACTCGCAACTAATGAAAAACTGTTTTTT.